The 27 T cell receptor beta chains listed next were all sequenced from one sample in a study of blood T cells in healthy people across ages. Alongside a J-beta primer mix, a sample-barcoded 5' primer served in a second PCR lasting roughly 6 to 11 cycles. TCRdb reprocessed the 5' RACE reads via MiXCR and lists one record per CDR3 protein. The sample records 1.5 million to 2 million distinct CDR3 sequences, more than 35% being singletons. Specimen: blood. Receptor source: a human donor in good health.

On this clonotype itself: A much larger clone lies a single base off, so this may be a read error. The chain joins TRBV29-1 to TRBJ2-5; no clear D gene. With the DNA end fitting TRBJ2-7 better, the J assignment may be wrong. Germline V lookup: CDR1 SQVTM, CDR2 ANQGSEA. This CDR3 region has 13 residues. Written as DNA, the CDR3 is TGCGGCGTTGTGGGCAGGTACGTCCACGAGCAGTACTTC. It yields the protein CGVVGRYVHEQYF.

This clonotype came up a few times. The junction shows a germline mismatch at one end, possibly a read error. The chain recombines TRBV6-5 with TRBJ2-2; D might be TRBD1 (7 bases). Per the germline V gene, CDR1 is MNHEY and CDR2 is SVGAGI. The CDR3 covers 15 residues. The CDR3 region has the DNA TGTGCCTGCAGTACCCCCGCAGGGGGGACCGGGGAGCTGTTTTTT. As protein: CACSTPAGGTGELFF.

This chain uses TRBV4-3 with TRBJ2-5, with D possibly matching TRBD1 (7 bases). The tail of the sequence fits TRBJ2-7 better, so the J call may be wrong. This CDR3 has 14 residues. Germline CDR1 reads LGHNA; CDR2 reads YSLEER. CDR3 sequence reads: CASSQATGRYEQYF. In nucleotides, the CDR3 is TGCGCCAGCAGCCAAGCGACAGGGAGGTACGAGCAGTACTTC.

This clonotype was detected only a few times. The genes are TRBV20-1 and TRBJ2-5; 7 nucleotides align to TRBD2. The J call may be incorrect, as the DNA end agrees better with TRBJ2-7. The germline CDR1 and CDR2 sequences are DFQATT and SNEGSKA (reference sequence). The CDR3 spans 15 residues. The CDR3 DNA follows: TGCAGTGCTAGAACCCCATCCGGGAGGTTCTACGAGCAGTACTTC. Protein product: CSARTPSGRFYEQYF.

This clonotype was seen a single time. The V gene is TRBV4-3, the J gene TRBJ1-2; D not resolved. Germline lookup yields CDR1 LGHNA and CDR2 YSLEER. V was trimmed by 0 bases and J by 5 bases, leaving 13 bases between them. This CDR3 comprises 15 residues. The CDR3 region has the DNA TGCGCCAGCAGCCAAGATAGGGAGGGAAAATATGGCTACACCTTC. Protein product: CASSQDREGKYGYTF.

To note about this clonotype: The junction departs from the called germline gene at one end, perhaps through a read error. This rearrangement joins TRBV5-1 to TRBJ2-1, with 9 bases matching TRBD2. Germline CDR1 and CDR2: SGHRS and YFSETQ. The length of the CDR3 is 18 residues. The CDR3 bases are TGTGCCAGCAGTGAAGGGGCGGGGGGGGCGACAGCCTACAATGAGCAGTTCTTC. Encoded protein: CASSEGAGGATAYNEQFF.

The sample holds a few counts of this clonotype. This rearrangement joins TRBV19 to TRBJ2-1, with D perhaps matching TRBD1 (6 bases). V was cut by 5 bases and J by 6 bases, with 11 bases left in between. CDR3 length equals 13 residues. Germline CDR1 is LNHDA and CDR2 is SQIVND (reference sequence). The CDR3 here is CASSPGHANEQFF. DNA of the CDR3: TGTGCCAGTAGTCCGGGACACGCCAATGAGCAGTTCTTC. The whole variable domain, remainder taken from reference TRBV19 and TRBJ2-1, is DGGITQSPKYLFRKEGQNVTLSCEQNLNHDAMYWYRQDPGQGLRLIYYSQIVNDFQKGDIAEGYSVSREKKESFPLTVTSAQKNPTAFYLCASSPGHANEQFFGPGTRLTVL.

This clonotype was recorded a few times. CDR3 amino acids: CASSLEANTVYGYTF. The CDR3 DNA reads as TGCGCCAGCAGCTTGGAGGCGAACACCGTCTATGGCTACACCTTC. V and J are TRBV5-1 and TRBJ1-2, with D uncertain. Germline loops: CDR1 SGHRS, CDR2 YFSETQ. Trimming removed 0 bases at V and 4 bases at J, with 13 bases between. The CDR3 has 15 amino acids.

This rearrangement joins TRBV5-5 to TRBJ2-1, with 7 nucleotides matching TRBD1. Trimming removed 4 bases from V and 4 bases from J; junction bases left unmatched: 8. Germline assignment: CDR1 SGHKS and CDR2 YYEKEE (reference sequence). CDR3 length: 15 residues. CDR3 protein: CASSETGALYNEQFF. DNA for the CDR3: TGTGCCAGCAGCGAAACAGGGGCCCTATACAATGAGCAGTTCTTC.

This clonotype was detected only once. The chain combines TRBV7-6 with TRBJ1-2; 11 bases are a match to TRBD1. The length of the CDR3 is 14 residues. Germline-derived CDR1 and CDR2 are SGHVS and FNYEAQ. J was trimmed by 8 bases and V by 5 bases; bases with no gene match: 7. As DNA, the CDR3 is TGTGCCAGCAGCCCCTCGGACAGGGGGCGCGGCTACACCTTC. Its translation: CASSPSDRGRGYTF.

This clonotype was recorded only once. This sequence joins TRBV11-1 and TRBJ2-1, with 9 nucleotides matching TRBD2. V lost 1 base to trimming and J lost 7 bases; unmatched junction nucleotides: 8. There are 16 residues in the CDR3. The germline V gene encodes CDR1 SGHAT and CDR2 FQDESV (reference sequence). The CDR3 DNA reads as TGTGCCAGCAGCTTAGGAGGCGGGGGGGCGGGGAATGAGCAGTTCTTC. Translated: CASSLGGGGAGNEQFF.

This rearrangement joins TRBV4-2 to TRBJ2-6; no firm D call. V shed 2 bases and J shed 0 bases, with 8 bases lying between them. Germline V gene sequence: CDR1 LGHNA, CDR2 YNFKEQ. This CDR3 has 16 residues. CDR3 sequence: CASSQTSGSGANVLTF. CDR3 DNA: TGTGCCAGCAGCCAAACATCAGGCTCTGGGGCCAACGTCCTGACTTTC.

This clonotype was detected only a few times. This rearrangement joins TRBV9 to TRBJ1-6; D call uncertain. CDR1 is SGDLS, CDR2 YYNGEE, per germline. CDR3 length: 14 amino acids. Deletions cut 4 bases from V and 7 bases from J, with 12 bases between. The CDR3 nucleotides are TGTGCCAGCAGCCAACAGCCGGCAAATTCACCCCTCCACTTT. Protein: CASSQQPANSPLHF.

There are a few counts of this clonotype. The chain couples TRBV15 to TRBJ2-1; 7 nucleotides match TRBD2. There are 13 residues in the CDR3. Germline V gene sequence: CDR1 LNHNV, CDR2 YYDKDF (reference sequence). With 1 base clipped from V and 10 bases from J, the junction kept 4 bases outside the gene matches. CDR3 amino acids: CATSRVISGEQFF. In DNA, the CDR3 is TGTGCCACCAGCAGAGTAATTAGCGGGGAGCAGTTCTTC.

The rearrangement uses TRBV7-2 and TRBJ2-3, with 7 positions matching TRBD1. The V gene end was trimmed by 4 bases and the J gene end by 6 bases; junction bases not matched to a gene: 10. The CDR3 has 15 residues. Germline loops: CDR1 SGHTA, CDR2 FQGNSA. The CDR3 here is CASSSGGRSLDTQYF. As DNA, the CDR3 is TGTGCCAGCAGCTCAGGGGGACGAAGTCTGGATACGCAGTATTTT. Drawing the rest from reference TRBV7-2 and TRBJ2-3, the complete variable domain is GAGVSQSPSNKVTEKGKDVELRCDPISGHTALYWYRQSLGQGLEFLIYFQGNSAPDKSGLPSDRFSAERTGGSVSTLTIQRTQQEDSAVYLCASSSGGRSLDTQYFGPGTRLTVL.

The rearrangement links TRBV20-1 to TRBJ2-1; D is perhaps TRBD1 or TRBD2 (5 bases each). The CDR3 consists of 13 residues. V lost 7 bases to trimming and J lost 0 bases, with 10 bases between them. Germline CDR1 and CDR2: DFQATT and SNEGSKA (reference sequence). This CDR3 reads CSGGFSSYNEQFF. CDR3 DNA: TGCAGTGGGGGGTTTAGCTCCTACAATGAGCAGTTCTTC.

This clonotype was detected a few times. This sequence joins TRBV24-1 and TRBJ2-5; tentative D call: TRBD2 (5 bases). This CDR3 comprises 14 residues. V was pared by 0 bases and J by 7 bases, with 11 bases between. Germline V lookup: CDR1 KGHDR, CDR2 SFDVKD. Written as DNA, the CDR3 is TGTGCCACCAGTGATTTGACTACTACTAGGACCCAGTACTTC. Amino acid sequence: CATSDLTTTRTQYF.

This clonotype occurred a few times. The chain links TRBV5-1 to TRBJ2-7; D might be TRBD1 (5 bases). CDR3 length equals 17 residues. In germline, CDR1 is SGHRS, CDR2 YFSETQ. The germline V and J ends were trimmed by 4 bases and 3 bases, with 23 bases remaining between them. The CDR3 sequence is CASSAIPWGGEHYEQYF. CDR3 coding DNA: TGCGCCAGCAGCGCTATTCCATGGGGCGGTGAGCACTACGAGCAGTACTTC.

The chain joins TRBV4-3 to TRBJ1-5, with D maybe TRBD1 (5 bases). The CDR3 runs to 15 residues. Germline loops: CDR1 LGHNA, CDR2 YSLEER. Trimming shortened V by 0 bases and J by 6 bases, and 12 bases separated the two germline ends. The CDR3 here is CASSQDSGGGQPQHF. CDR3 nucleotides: TGCGCCAGCAGCCAAGATTCGGGGGGAGGTCAGCCCCAGCATTTT.

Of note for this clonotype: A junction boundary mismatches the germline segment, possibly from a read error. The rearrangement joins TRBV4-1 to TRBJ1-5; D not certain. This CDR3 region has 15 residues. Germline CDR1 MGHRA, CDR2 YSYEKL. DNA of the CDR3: TGCGCCAGCAGCCAAGCGCCGAATAGCAATCAGCCCCGGCATTTT. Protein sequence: CASSQAPNSNQPRHF.

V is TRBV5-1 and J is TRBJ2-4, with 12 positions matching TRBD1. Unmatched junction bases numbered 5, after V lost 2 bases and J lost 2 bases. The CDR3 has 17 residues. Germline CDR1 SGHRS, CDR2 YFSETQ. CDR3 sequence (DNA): TGCGCCAGCAGCTTATCCGGGACAGGGGGCTCCAAAAACATTCAGTACTTC. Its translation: CASSLSGTGGSKNIQYF.

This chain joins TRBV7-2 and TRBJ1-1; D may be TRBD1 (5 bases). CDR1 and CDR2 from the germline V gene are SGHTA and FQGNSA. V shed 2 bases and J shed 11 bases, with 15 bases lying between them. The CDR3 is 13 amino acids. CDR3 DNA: TGTGCCAGCAGCTTAACGTGGGGCGACGAGGCTTTCTTT. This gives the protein CASSLTWGDEAFF.

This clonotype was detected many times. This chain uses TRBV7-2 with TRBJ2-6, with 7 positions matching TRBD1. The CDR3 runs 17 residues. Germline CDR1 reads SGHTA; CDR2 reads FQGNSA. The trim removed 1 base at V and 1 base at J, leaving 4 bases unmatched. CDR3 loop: CASSLGSGGSGANVLTF. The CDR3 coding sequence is TGTGCCAGCAGCTTAGGTTCAGGGGGATCTGGGGCCAACGTCCTGACTTTC.

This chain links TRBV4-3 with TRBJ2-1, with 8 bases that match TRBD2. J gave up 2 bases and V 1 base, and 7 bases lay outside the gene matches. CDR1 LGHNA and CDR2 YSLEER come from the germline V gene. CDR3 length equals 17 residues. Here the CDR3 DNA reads TGCGCCAGCAGCCAAGTTCCGAGCGGGGGACCCTACAATGAGCAGTTCTTC. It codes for CASSQVPSGGPYNEQFF.

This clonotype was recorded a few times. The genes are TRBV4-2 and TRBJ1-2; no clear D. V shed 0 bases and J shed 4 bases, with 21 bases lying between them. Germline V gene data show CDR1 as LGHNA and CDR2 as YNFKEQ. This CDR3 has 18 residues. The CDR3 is CASSQDRERLTIPYGYTF. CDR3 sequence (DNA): TGTGCCAGCAGCCAAGATCGCGAGAGGCTTACTATTCCCTATGGCTACACCTTC.

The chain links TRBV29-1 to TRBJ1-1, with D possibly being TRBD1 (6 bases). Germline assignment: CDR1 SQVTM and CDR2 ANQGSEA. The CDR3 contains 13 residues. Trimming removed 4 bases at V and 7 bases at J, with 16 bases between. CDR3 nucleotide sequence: TGCAGCGTTGGGTTACAGGGCCCACTTGAAGCTTTCTTT. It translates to CSVGLQGPLEAFF.

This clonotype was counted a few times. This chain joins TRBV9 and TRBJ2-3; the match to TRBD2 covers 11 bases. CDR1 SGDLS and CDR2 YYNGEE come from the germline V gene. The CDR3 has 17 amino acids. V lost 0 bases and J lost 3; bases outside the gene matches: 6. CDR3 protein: CASSVDGSGGATDTQYF. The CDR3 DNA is TGTGCCAGCAGCGTAGACGGTAGCGGGGGGGCTACAGATACGCAGTATTTT.